This is a list of T cell receptor beta chains from one sample in a study of T cells in Graves' hyperthyroidism and ophthalmopathy. A single record per CDR3 protein comes from TCRdb applying MiXCR to the multiplex PCR reads. The repertoire holds under 350,000 distinct CDR3 sequences, with about 18% as singletons. Sequenced input: blood. The source of these receptors is a woman in her forties or fifties with Graves' hyperthyroidism. CDR3s include the opening cysteine and the closing phenylalanine or tryptophan. Fields, in order: clone size, V gene, J gene, D gene, CDR3 DNA, CDR3 protein. The D gene is left open where the match is weak. Expanded clones are given a class, and other clones once, few, many or no size at all.

NA	TRBV28	TRBJ1-4	TRBD1	TGTGCCAGCAGTTTCCGACAGGGCGGATCGGCGGAAAAACTGTTTTTT	CASSFRQGGSAEKLFF
many	TRBV5-1	TRBJ2-5	TRBD2	TGCGCCAGCGGCACGGGAGGGCCTGTTGAGACCCAGTACTTC	CASGTGGPVETQYF
NA	TRBV6-5	TRBJ1-5	NA	NA	CASSYSGRDEQFFGPGGQPQHF
NA	TRBV5-5	TRBJ2-7	TRBD2	TGTGCCAGCAGCGGGAGAGCGGGAGGTTCTCTCTACGAGCAGTACTTC	CASSGRAGGSLYEQYF
few	TRBV5-1	TRBJ1-2	NA	TGCGCCAGCAGCTCCACAGGGCCCAGCTTTCCTAACTATGGCTACACCTTC	CASSSTGPSFPNYGYTF
many	TRBV4-1	TRBJ2-7	TRBD2	TGCGCCAGCAGCCAAGGAGCAGCGGGGTCCTACGAGCAGTACTTC	CASSQGAAGSYEQYF
NA	TRBV28	TRBJ2-2	TRBD2	TGTGCCAGCAGCGAAGCGGGAGGGCCGCTGGGCACCGGGGAGCTGTTTTTT	CASSEAGGPLGTGELFF
NA	TRBV29-1	TRBJ2-1	TRBD1	TGCAGCGTTGAAATAACAACACAGGGGGCTGGTGAGCAGTTCTTC	CSVEITTQGAGEQFF
few	TRBV6-1	TRBJ2-7	NA	TGTGCCAGCAGAAGAGTTGAGCAGTACTTC	CASRRVEQYF
many	TRBV9	TRBJ1-2	TRBD1	TGTGCCAGCAGCGCCTCAGGGACAGGGTTGGACTATGGCTACACCTTC	CASSASGTGLDYGYTF
many	TRBV28	TRBJ2-2	NA	TGTGCCAGCAGTTTGCAGGGCTCCGGGGAGCTGTTTTTT	CASSLQGSGELFF
many	TRBV28	TRBJ2-7	NA	TGTGCCAGCAGTTTTACAGCCCGCTGGGAGCAGTACTTC	CASSFTARWEQYF
NA	TRBV6-5	TRBJ1-5	NA	TGTGCCAGCAGTTACTCGTTAGGTACTAATCAGCCCCAGCATTTT	CASSYSLGTNQPQHF
many	TRBV6-1	TRBJ1-2	NA	TGTGCCAGCAGTGAACAACTTGGACAGCTGAACTATGGCTACACCTTC	CASSEQLGQLNYGYTF
few	TRBV7-6	TRBJ2-3	TRBD2	TGTGCCAGCAGCTTAGGGACTAGCGGAGCGAAGGATACGCAGTATTTT	CASSLGTSGAKDTQYF
few	TRBV4-2	TRBJ1-4	TRBD1	TGTGCCAGCAGCCAAAACGGATGGGACAGGGGAAATGAAAAACTGTTTTTT	CASSQNGWDRGNEKLFF
few	TRBV9	TRBJ2-1	TRBD2	TGTGCCAGCAGCGTTTCCCTAGCGGGGGCCTACAATGAGCAGTTCTTC	CASSVSLAGAYNEQFF
NA	TRBV13	TRBJ2-3	TRBD2	TGTGCCAGCAGCTTAGGACTAGCGAAAGAGGGAGATACGCAGTATTTT	CASSLGLAKEGDTQYF
NA	TRBV10-3	TRBJ2-7	TRBD2	TGTGCCATCAGTGAGACCGCCGGGGGGGAGCAGTACTTC	CAISETAGGEQYF
many	TRBV7-2	TRBJ2-7	TRBD2	TGTGCCAGCAGCTCACGTACTAGCGGGAGTGTCGAGCAGTACTTC	CASSSRTSGSVEQYF
NA	TRBV10-3	TRBJ1-2	TRBD1	TGTGCCATCAGCGCGACAGGGGGAAATTATGGCTACACCTTC	CAISATGGNYGYTF
many	TRBV5-6	TRBJ2-6	NA	TGTGCCAGCAGCTTCGGGGTTGGGGCCAACGTCCTGACTTTC	CASSFGVGANVLTF
NA	TRBV11-2	TRBJ2-1	TRBD2	TGTGCCAGCAGTCACGGGACTAGCGGGGCCTACAATGAGCAGTTCTTC	CASSHGTSGAYNEQFF
NA	TRBV9	TRBJ2-5	TRBD2	TGTGCCAGCAGCACCTGGACCAGCACGGGGGGAGAGACCCAGTACTTC	CASSTWTSTGGETQYF
NA	TRBV6-1	TRBJ2-7	TRBD1	TGTGCCAGCAGAAACAGGGGGTCCTACGAGCAGTACTTC	CASRNRGSYEQYF
many	TRBV2	TRBJ1-1	TRBD1	TGTGCCAGCAGGAACCAGGGGGGGTCCACTGAAGCTTTCTTT	CASRNQGGSTEAFF
NA	TRBV20-1	TRBJ1-6	NA	TGCAGTGCAACGGGGGGGGGCTCCTATAATTCACCCCTCCACTTT	CSATGGGSYNSPLHF
few	TRBV9	TRBJ1-1	NA	TGTGCCAGCAGCGTAGACGGTTTGGACACTGAAGCTTTCTTT	CASSVDGLDTEAFF
NA	TRBV2	TRBJ2-1	NA	TGTGCCAGGGAGAGGCTTGAGAATGAGCAGTTCTTC	CARERLENEQFF
few	TRBV5-6	TRBJ1-1	NA	TGTGCCAGCCGCTCCCCGGGGGGGCTTAACACTGAAGCTTTCTTT	CASRSPGGLNTEAFF
NA	TRBV6-2/TRBV6-3	TRBJ2-7	NA	TGTGCCAGCCGGGACGCTTTAATCTCCTACGAGCAGTACTTC	CASRDALISYEQYF
many	TRBV28	TRBJ2-3	TRBD2	TGTGCCAGCACAACTAGCGGGAGGGCCGGAGATACGCAGTATTTT	CASTTSGRAGDTQYF
once	TRBV29-1	TRBJ2-1	TRBD2	TGCAGCGTTGAAGGTCCGTTATCCCCTAGCGGGAAAGTTTTCAATGAGCAGTTCTTC	CSVEGPLSPSGKVFNEQFF
few	TRBV5-1	TRBJ1-2	NA	TGCGCCAGCAGCTTGTCGCCGGGGGTGTCTGTAGGCTATGGCTACACCTTC	CASSLSPGVSVGYGYTF
many	TRBV3-1	TRBJ1-6	NA	TGTGCCAGCGGGCGGGGGGATTCACCCCTCCACTTT	CASGRGDSPLHF
many	TRBV20-1	TRBJ1-1	TRBD1	TGCAGTGCTCGATCGACGGGGGACAGGGCTGGGGACACTGAAGCTTTCTTT	CSARSTGDRAGDTEAFF
few	TRBV3-1	TRBJ1-5	NA	TGTGCCAGCAGCCAGGGGGGAGGTGAGAGCAATCAGCCCCAGCATTTT	CASSQGGGESNQPQHF
few	TRBV20-1	TRBJ2-1	TRBD1	TGCAGTGCTAGATACCCCAGGGGGCTTCTGGACAATGAGCAGTTCTTC	CSARYPRGLLDNEQFF
NA	TRBV2	TRBJ1-4	NA	TGTGCCAGCAGAAGGGGAGACAGATATAATGAAAAACTGTTTTTT	CASRRGDRYNEKLFF
many	TRBV11-2	TRBJ2-1	TRBD2	TGTGCCAGCAGCCACGGGACTAGCGGGAGCCACAATGAGCAGTTCTTC	CASSHGTSGSHNEQFF
NA	TRBV19	TRBJ2-6	NA	TGTGCCAGTAGTATCACGGCAGCCTCTGGGGCCAACGTCCTGACTTTC	CASSITAASGANVLTF
many	TRBV7-9	TRBJ2-5	NA	TGTGCCAGCAGTTCGGGACAATCGGAGACCCAGTACTTC	CASSSGQSETQYF